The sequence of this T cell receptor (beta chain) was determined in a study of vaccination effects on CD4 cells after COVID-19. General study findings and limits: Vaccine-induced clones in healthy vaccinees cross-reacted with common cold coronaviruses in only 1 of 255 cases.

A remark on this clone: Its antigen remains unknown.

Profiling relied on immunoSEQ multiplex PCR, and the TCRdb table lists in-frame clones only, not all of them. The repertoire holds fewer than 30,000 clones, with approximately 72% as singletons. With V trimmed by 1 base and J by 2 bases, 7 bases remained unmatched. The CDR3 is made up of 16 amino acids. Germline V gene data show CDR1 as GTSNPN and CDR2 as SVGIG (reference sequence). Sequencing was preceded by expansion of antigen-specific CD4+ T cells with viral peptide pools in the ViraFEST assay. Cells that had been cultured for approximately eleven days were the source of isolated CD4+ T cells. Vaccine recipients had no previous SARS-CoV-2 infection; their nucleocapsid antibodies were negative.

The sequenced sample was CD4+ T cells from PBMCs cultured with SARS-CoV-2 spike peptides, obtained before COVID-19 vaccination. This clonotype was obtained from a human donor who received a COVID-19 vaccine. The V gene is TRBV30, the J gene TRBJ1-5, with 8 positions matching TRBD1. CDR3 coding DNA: TGTGCCTGGAGTGCCATAGGACAGGGTGGCAATCAGCCCCAGCATTTT. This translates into CAWSAIGQGGNQPQHF.